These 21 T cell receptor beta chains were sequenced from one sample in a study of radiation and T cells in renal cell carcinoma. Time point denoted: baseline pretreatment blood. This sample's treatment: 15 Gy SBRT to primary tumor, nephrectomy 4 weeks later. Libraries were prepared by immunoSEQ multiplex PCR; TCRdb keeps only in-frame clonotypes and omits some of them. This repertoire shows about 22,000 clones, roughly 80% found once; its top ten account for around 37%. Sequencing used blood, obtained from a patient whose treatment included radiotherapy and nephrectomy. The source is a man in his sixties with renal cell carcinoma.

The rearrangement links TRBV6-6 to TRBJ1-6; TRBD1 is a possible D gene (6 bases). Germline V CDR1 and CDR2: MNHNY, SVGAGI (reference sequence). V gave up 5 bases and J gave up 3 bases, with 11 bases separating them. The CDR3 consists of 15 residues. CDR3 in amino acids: CASSTRGGYNSPLHF. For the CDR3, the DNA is TGTGCCAGCAGTACCCGAGGGGGCTATAATTCACCCCTCCACTTT.

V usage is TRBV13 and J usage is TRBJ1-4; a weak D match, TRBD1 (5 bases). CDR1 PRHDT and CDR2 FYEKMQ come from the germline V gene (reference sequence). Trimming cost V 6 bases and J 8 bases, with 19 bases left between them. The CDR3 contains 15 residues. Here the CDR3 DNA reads TGTGCCAGCAGTTATACCGCTAGGGGTTTCGAAAAACTGTTTTTT. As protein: CASSYTARGFEKLFF.

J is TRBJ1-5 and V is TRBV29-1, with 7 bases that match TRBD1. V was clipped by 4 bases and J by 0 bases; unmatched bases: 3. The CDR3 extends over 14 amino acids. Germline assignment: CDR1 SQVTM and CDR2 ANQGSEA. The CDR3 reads CSVAGTDSNQPQHF. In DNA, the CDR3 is TGCAGCGTTGCCGGGACAGATAGCAATCAGCCCCAGCATTTT. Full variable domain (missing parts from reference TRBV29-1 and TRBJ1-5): SAVISQKPSRDICQRGTSLTIQCQVDSQVTMMFWYRQQPGQSLTLIATANQGSEATYESGFVIDKFPISRPNLTFSTLTVSNMSPEDSSIYLCSVAGTDSNQPQHFGDGTRLSIL.

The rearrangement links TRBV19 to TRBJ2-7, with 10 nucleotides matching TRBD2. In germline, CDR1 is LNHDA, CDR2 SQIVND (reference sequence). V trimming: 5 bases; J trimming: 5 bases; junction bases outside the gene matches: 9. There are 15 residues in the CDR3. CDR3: CASSASSGRIHEQYF. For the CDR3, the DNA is TGTGCCAGTAGTGCCTCTAGCGGGAGAATCCACGAGCAGTACTTC.

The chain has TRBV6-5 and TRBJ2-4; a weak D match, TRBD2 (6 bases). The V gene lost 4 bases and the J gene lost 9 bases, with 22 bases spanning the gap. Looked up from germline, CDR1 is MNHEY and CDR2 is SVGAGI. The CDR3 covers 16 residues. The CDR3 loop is CASSSIRGGAPGIQYF. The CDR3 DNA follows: TGTGCCAGCAGTTCCATCCGAGGAGGGGCGCCCGGCATTCAGTACTTC.

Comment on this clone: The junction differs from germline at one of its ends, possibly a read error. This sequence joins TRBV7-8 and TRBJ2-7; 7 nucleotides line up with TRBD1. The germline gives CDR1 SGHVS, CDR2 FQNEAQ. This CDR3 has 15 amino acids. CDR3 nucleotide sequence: TGTGCCGGCAGCTTGGGCACAGGGGCCTCCTACGAGCAGTACTTC. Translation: CAGSLGTGASYEQYF.

The CDR3 spells CATSGAVDTQYF. In DNA, the CDR3 is TGTGCCACCAGTGGGGCCGTGGATACGCAGTATTTT. The chain recombines TRBV15 with TRBJ2-3; weak D call: TRBD1 (5 bases). The CDR3 extends over 12 amino acids. From germline, CDR1 is LNHNV and CDR2 YYDKDF (reference sequence). The V end lost 6 bases, the J end lost 6 bases, and 10 bases lay between the germline ends.

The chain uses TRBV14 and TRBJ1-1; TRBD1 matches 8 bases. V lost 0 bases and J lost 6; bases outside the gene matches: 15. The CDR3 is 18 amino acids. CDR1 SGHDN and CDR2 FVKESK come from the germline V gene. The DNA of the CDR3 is TGTGCCAGCAGCCAAGAGCGAGGCTGGACAGGGATAGGCGCTGAAGCTTTCTTT. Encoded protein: CASSQERGWTGIGAEAFF.

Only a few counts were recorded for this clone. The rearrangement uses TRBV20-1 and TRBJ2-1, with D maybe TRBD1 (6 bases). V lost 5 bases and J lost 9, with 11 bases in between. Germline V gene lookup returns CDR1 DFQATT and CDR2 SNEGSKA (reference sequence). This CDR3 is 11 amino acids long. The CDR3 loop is CSAPLGAEQFF. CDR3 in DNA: TGCAGTGCTCCCCTGGGGGCTGAGCAGTTCTTC.

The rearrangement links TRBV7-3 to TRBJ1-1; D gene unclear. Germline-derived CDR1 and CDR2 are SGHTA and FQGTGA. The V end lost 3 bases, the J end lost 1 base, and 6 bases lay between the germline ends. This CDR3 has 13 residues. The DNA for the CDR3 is TGTGCCAGCAGCTTGGGCGAGAACACTGAAGCTTTCTTT. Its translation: CASSLGENTEAFF.

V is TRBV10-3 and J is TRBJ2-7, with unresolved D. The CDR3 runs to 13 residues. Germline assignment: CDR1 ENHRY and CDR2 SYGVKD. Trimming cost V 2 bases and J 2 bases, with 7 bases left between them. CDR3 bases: TGTGCCATCAGTGAGGTGGGGACCTACGAGCAGTACTTC. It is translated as CAISEVGTYEQYF.

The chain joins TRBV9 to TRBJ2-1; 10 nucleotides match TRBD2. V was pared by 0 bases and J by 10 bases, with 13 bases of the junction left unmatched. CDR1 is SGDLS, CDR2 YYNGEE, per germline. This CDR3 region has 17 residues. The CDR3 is CASSVGSSGSGLGEQFF. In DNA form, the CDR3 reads TGTGCCAGCAGCGTAGGTTCTAGCGGGAGCGGGTTAGGCGAGCAGTTCTTC. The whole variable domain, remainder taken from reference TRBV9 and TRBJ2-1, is DSGVTQTPKHLITATGQRVTLRCSPRSGDLSVYWYQQSLDQGLQFLIQYYNGEERAKGNILERFSAQQFPDLHSELNLSSLELGDSALYFCASSVGSSGSGLGEQFFGPGTRLTVL.

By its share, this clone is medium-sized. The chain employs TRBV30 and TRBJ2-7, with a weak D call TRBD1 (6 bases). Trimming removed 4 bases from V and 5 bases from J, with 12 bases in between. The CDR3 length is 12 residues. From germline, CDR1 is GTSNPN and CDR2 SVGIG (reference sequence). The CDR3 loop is CAWTLDSHEQYF. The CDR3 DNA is TGTGCCTGGACTTTGGACAGTCACGAGCAGTACTTC.

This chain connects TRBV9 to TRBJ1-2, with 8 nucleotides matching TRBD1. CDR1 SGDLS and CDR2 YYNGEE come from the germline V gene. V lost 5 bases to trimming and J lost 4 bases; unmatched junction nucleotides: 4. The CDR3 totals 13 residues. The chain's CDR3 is CASSAGGRYGYTF. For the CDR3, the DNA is TGTGCCAGCAGTGCAGGGGGCCGCTATGGCTACACCTTC. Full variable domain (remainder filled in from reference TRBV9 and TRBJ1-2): DSGVTQTPKHLITATGQRVTLRCSPRSGDLSVYWYQQSLDQGLQFLIQYYNGEERAKGNILERFSAQQFPDLHSELNLSSLELGDSALYFCASSAGGRYGYTFGSGTRLTVV.

The CDR3 loop reads CASRGGGRPTGELFF. The CDR3 coding sequence is TGTGCCAGCAGGGGGGGCGGGCGTCCCACCGGGGAGCTGTTTTTT. The chain combines TRBV2 with TRBJ2-2; D possibly matches TRBD1 or TRBD2 (6 bases each). CDR3 length equals 15 residues. V gave up 6 bases and J gave up 4 bases, with 15 bases separating them. Germline CDR1 is SNHLY and CDR2 is FYNNEI.

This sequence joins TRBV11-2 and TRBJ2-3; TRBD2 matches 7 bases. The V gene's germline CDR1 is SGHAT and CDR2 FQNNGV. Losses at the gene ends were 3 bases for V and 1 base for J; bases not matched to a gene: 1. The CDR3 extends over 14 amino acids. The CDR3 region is CASSFTSGTDTQYF. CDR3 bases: TGTGCCAGCAGCTTCACTAGCGGCACAGATACGCAGTATTTT.

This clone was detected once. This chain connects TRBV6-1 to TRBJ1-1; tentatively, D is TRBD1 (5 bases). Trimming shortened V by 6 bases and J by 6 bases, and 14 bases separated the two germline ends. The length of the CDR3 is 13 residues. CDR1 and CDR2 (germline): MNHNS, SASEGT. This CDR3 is CASRAEGYPEAFF. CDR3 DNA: TGTGCCAGCAGAGCCGAGGGGTATCCTGAAGCTTTCTTT.

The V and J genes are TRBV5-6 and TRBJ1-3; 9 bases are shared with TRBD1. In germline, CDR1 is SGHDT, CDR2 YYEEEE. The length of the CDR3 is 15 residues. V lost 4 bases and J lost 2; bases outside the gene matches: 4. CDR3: CASSTGTGPGNTIYF. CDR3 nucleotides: TGTGCCAGCAGCACCGGGACAGGGCCTGGAAACACCATATATTTT.

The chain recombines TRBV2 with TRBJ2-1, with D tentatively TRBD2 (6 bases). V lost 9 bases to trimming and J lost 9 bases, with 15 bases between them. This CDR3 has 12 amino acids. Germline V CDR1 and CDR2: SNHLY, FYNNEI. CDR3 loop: CASGGGPAEQFF. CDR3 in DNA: TGTGCCAGTGGAGGAGGGCCTGCTGAGCAGTTCTTC.

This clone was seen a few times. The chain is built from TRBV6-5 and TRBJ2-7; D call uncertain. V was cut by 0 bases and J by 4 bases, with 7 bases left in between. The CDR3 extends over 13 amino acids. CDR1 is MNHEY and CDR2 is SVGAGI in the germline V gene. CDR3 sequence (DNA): TGTGCCAGCAGTTACTCGATTGGTTACGAGCAGTACTTC. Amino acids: CASSYSIGYEQYF.

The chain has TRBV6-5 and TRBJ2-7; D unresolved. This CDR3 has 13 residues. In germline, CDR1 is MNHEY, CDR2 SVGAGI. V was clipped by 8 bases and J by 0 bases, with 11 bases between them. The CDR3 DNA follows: TGTGCCAGCGGAGCCCCGAGCTCCTACGAGCAGTACTTC. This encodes CASGAPSSYEQYF.